Sequencing of this TCR beta chain was carried out in a study of T cells in localized non-small cell lung cancer. Study-level results: Of the top 100 tumor clones, median roughly 60 were in adjacent lung, approximately 28 among its top 100. Highest T cell clonality was seen in uninvolved adjacent lung, surpassing that measured in tumor. The tumor had only one region sequenced, so heterogeneity remains possible. Longer overall survival was seen with higher T cell density measured in blood.

This CDR3 is built from 14 residues. V lost 3 bases to trimming and J lost 3 bases; unmatched junction nucleotides: 4. The germline V gene has CDR1 SGDLS and CDR2 YYNGEE. Method: immunoSEQ multiplex PCR; TCRdb's copy keeps in-frame clones and lacks some. Of approximately 4,400 clones detected, 25% to 35% appear once; the ten largest clones hold 4.6%. This clone is labeled medium-sized. As yet, its antigen is unknown. This chain links TRBV9 with TRBJ1-2, with TRBD1 identical over 8 bases. The specimen was lung tumor tissue, collected before any cancer treatment. The sequence was collected from a man aged 35 to 70 with stage III squamous cell lung carcinoma. The CDR3, as DNA: TGTGCCAGCAGCGCCCGACAGGGGTACTATGGCTACACCTTC. This sequence encodes CASSARQGYYGYTF.